What follows are 3 T cell receptor beta chains derived from one specimen sequenced in a study of regulatory dendritic cells for organ transplantation. TCRdb keeps only in-frame clones here, not all; method: immunoSEQ multiplex PCR. The table includes some 13,000 clones, about four fifths detected once. CFSE-labeled sorted T cells met regulatory or mature dendritic cells for 5 days. These receptors have no identified antigens. The source material was naive CD8+ T cells from blood cultured with regulatory dendritic cells. Subset reported: CD45RA+ naive T cells. These receptors came from a human donor in good health.

The chain has TRBV29-1 and TRBJ2-1, with 9 nucleotides matching TRBD2. V lost 8 bases, J lost 4 bases, and 6 bases stayed unmatched. This CDR3 comprises 13 residues. Germline CDR1 and CDR2: SQVTM and ANQGSEA. The CDR3 DNA reads as TGCAGCCTGGGAGCGGGGGGTTACAATGAGCAGTTCTTC. Its translation: CSLGAGGYNEQFF.

The genes are TRBV4-1 and TRBJ2-1; tentatively, D is TRBD1 (5 bases). Germline V CDR1 and CDR2: MGHRA, YSYEKL. V lost 4 bases and J lost 3, with 19 bases in between. The CDR3 has 17 residues. CDR3 sequence: CASSPFEPLTDYNEQFF. Here the CDR3 DNA reads TGCGCCAGCAGCCCATTCGAACCCCTGACAGACTACAATGAGCAGTTCTTC.

The chain carries TRBV15 and TRBJ2-2; D gene uncertain. V was shortened by 5 bases and J by 4 bases, with 11 bases between the two germline ends. CDR1 and CDR2 from the germline V gene are LNHNV and YYDKDF (reference sequence). The CDR3 is 14 amino acids. CDR3 nucleotides: TGTGCCACCAGCCCGCCTAGTTCCACCGGGGAGCTGTTTTTT. Its translation is CATSPPSSTGELFF.